This TCR beta chain was observed in a study of pediatric ulcerative colitis. Findings of the study overall: Clonal expansions reduced rectal repertoire diversity in acute severe colitis.

During colonoscopy, one to two rectal pinch biopsies were collected. About this clone itself: What it binds is not known.

Libraries were prepared by immunoSEQ multiplex PCR; TCRdb keeps only in-frame clonotypes and omits some of them. The table has approximately 17,000 clones, over 70% seen once. Specimen: gut tissue. This receptor was taken from a boy aged 5-17 years who was a control in a study of pediatric ulcerative colitis.

In DNA form, the CDR3 reads TGTGCCAGCAGTTTAGAACAGGGAAATCAGCCCCAGCATTTT. This sequence encodes CASSLEQGNQPQHF. The chain joins TRBV28 to TRBJ1-5, with a weak D call TRBD1 (6 bases). The CDR3 sequence is 14 residues long. CDR1 is MDHEN and CDR2 is SYDVKM in the germline V gene. Trimming cost V 2 bases and J 4 bases, with 9 bases left between them.